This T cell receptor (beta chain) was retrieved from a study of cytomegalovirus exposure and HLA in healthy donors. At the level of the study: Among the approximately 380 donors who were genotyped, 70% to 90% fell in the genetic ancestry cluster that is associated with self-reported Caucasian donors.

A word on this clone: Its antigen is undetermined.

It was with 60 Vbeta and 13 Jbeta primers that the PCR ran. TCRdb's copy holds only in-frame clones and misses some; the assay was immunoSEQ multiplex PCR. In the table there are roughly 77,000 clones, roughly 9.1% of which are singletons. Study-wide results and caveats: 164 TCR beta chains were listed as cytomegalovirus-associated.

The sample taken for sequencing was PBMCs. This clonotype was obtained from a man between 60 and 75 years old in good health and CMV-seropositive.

The CDR3 protein is CASSREGLTGELFF. Written as DNA, the CDR3 is TGTGCCAGCAGTAGGGAGGGCTTAACCGGGGAGCTGTTTTTT. J is TRBJ2-2 and V is TRBV5-4; 7 bases are a match to TRBD2. J gave up 5 bases and V 5 bases, and 6 bases lay outside the gene matches. CDR1 is SGHNT, CDR2 YYREEE, per germline (reference sequence). The CDR3 is made up of 14 amino acids.